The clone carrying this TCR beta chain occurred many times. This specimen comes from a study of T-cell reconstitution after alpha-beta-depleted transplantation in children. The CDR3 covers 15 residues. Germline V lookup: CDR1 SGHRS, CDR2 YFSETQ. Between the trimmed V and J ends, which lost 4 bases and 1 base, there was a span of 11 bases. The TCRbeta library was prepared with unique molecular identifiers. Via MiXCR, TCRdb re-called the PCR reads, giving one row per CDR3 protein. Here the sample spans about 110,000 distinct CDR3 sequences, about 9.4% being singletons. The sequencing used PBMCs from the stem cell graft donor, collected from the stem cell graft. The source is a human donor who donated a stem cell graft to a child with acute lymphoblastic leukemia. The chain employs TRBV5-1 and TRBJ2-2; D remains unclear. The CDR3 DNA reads TGCGCCAGCAGCGGGAAGACCGGGAACACCGGGGAGCTGTTTTTT. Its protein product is CASSGKTGNTGELFF.